Presented here are 29 T cell receptor beta chains from one specimen sequenced in a study of T cells expressing NK-cell markers. TCRdb reanalyzed the 5' RACE reads, giving one entry per CDR3 protein sequence and no DNA. Listed are approximately 150,000 distinct CDR3 sequences; under 20% falls within the top ten. Sequencing used blood T cells: a sorted CD56 or NKG2C T cell subset, CD4+ or CD8+ T cells, or bulk PBMC T cells (not recorded which). Every receptor here comes from a woman aged 18-70 years in good health.

V and J are TRBV7-3 and TRBJ2-3; TCRdb reports TRBD1, a call that lacks DNA to check it against. Looked up from germline, CDR1 is SGHTA and CDR2 is FQGTGA. The CDR3 contains 16 residues. CDR3 sequence: CASSAGTGGGTDTQYF.

V and J are TRBV2 and TRBJ1-1; the D call from TCRdb, TRBD1, cannot be confirmed without DNA. This CDR3 is built from 13 residues. Germline V gene data show CDR1 as SNHLY and CDR2 as FYNNEI. This CDR3 is CASRRTESTEAFF.

The chain joins TRBV15 to TRBJ2-7; the TCRdb call, TRBD1, lacks DNA for checking. CDR3 length: 15 amino acids. Looked up from germline, CDR1 is LNHNV and CDR2 is YYDKDF (reference sequence). CDR3 residues: CATSRLETGGHEQYF.

The V gene is TRBV24-1, the J gene TRBJ2-1; the D call of TRBD2 rests on TCRdb alone, since no DNA is present to check it. This CDR3 is 17 amino acids long. In germline, CDR1 is KGHDR, CDR2 SFDVKD. The CDR3 loop reads CATSDLEQVSGKCEQFF.

V usage is TRBV5-1 and J usage is TRBJ1-1. Germline CDR1 is SGHRS and CDR2 is YFSETQ. The CDR3 consists of 13 residues. The CDR3 sequence: CASSSMPDTEAFF. Filled out from reference TRBV5-1 and TRBJ1-1, the complete variable domain reads KAGVTQTPRYLIKTRGQQVTLSCSPISGHRSVSWYQQTPGQGLQFLFEYFSETQRNKGNFPGRFSGRQFSNSRSEMNVSTLELGDSALYLCASSSMPDTEAFFGQGTRLTVV.

This chain joins TRBV7-3 and TRBJ2-2; TCRdb's D gene call, TRBD1, goes unchecked for lack of DNA. This CDR3 is 17 amino acids long. Per germline, CDR1 SGHTA and CDR2 FQGTGA. The CDR3 here is CASSPLAWGSRTGELFF.

The J gene is TRBJ2-7, the V gene TRBV27; TCRdb calls TRBD1, which cannot be checked without DNA. Germline V CDR1 and CDR2: MNHEY, SMNVEV (reference sequence). The CDR3 has 12 residues. This CDR3 reads CASSPSWGVLYF.

This chain joins TRBV20-1 and TRBJ1-4; the TCRdb D gene call, TRBD1, has no DNA to confirm it. The CDR3 is 15 residues long. In germline, CDR1 is DFQATT, CDR2 SNEGSKA (reference sequence). The CDR3 is CSVRGAEGANEKLFF.

This clonotype shows up as medium-sized (0.01 to 0.1%) by frequency. The rearrangement links TRBV20-1 to TRBJ1-5; absent DNA, TCRdb's TRBD1 call cannot be checked. Looked up from germline, CDR1 is DFQATT and CDR2 is SNEGSKA (reference sequence). The CDR3 has 13 residues. The CDR3 loop reads CSASRGSNQPQHF.

The chain has TRBV6-5 and TRBJ1-1; the TCRdb call, TRBD1, lacks DNA for checking. CDR1 MNHEY and CDR2 SVGAGI come from the germline V gene. The CDR3 is 16 residues long. CDR3 in amino acids: CASSYGGAGMNTEAFF.

CDR3 protein: CASSVTASGLTDTQYF. The chain carries TRBV9 and TRBJ2-3; TCRdb designates TRBD2, a call that cannot be tested without DNA. This CDR3 is 16 amino acids long. Germline V gives CDR1 SGDLS, CDR2 YYNGEE.

The gene calls are TRBV3-1 and TRBJ2-5; no DNA is available, so the TRBD2 call from TCRdb remains unchecked. Germline loops: CDR1 LGHDT, CDR2 YNNKEL (reference sequence). The CDR3 runs to 16 residues. This chain's CDR3 is CASSHVPGTSGETQYF.

The CDR3 loop is CASSPTSVSSYNEQFF. The chain is built from TRBV6-1 and TRBJ2-1; the TCRdb D gene call, TRBD2, has no DNA to confirm it. Germline CDR1 and CDR2: MNHNS and SASEGT. The CDR3 extends over 16 amino acids.

This chain uses TRBV10-3 with TRBJ2-5; checking the TCRdb D call of TRBD2 is not possible without DNA. The CDR3 sequence is 17 residues long. CDR1 and CDR2 (germline): ENHRY, SYGVKD. The CDR3 spells CAISAGLLAGVQETQYF.

The chain links TRBV29-1 to TRBJ1-1. CDR3 length: 13 residues. CDR1 is SQVTM, CDR2 ANQGSEA, per germline. CDR3 region: CSVGRGSGTEAFF.

This chain connects TRBV2 to TRBJ1-2; TCRdb indicates TRBD1, and absent DNA this call remains unverified. The V gene's germline CDR1 is SNHLY and CDR2 FYNNEI. The length of the CDR3 is 13 residues. CDR3 protein: CASSVTGGNGYTF.

The chain has TRBV5-1 and TRBJ1-1; the TCRdb D gene call, TRBD1, has no DNA to confirm it. The CDR3 totals 18 residues. CDR1 is SGHRS and CDR2 is YFSETQ in the germline V gene. The CDR3 spells CASSPGTGAGGEGTEAFF.

The rearrangement joins TRBV20-1 to TRBJ2-6; the D call of TRBD2 rests on TCRdb alone, since no DNA is present to check it. The CDR3 has 17 amino acids. Per the germline V gene, CDR1 is DFQATT and CDR2 is SNEGSKA (reference sequence). The CDR3 sequence: CSASRRQGRSGANVLTF.

The V call is TRBV20-1, the J call TRBJ2-7; TCRdb names TRBD2, which stays unverified in the absence of DNA. CDR3 length equals 16 residues. Germline CDR1 DFQATT, CDR2 SNEGSKA (reference sequence). This CDR3 reads CSASLAGALNPYEQYF.

The rearrangement joins TRBV3-1 to TRBJ1-2; absent DNA, TCRdb's TRBD1 call cannot be checked. The CDR3 length is 14 residues. Germline V gives CDR1 LGHDT, CDR2 YNNKEL (reference sequence). The CDR3 here is CASSPWTGTGGYTF.

This chain links TRBV5-1 with TRBJ2-3. There are 12 residues in the CDR3. Germline V gene data show CDR1 as SGHRS and CDR2 as YFSETQ. CDR3 sequence: CASKREEDTQYF.

The chain is built from TRBV24-1 and TRBJ2-2. The CDR3 spans 12 residues. Germline CDR1 is KGHDR and CDR2 is SFDVKD. The CDR3 loop reads CATSILSGELFF.

V is TRBV5-1 and J is TRBJ2-2; as DNA is missing, the TRBD2 call by TCRdb cannot be tested. CDR3 size: 19 residues. Germline V gives CDR1 SGHRS, CDR2 YFSETQ. The CDR3 reads CASARLNVPGLAIAGELFF. Combining the CDR3 with reference TRBV5-1 and TRBJ2-2 gives the whole variable domain KAGVTQTPRYLIKTRGQQVTLSCSPISGHRSVSWYQQTPGQGLQFLFEYFSETQRNKGNFPGRFSGRQFSNSRSEMNVSTLELGDSALYLCASARLNVPGLAIAGELFFGEGSRLTVL.

The chain recombines TRBV5-4 with TRBJ2-2; the D call from TCRdb, TRBD1, cannot be confirmed without DNA. Germline CDR1 reads SGHNT; CDR2 reads YYREEE (reference sequence). The CDR3 covers 16 residues. CDR3 loop: CASSSAGQGDVGELFF.

The chain is built from TRBV9 and TRBJ2-3; absent DNA, TCRdb's TRBD2 call cannot be checked. The CDR3 totals 16 residues. Germline V gene lookup returns CDR1 SGDLS and CDR2 YYNGEE. The CDR3 is CASGQAGGPTTDTQYF.

V and J are TRBV11-2 and TRBJ2-2. CDR1 and CDR2 from the germline V gene are SGHAT and FQNNGV. This CDR3 contains 14 residues. CDR3: CASSWEAPTGELFF.

CDR3: CASSLWGANYNEQFF. The chain couples TRBV27 to TRBJ2-1; checking the TCRdb D call of TRBD1 is not possible without DNA. The CDR3 has 15 amino acids. Germline CDR1 MNHEY, CDR2 SMNVEV (reference sequence).

This chain links TRBV20-1 with TRBJ2-2; TCRdb's D call, TRBD2, is unchecked because there is no DNA. The CDR3 has 14 amino acids. Germline V CDR1 and CDR2: DFQATT, SNEGSKA (reference sequence). CDR3 region: CSAHRGGNTGELFF.

V is TRBV16 and J is TRBJ2-2. Germline-derived CDR1 and CDR2 are KGHSY and FQNENV. CDR3 length: 14 residues. This CDR3 reads CASSQLQVSGELFF.